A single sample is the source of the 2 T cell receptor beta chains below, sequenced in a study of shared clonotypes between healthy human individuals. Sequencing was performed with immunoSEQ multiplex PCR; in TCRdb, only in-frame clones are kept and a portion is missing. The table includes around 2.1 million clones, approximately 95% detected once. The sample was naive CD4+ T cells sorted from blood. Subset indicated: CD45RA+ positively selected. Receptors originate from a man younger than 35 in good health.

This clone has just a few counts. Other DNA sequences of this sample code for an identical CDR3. The CDR3 DNA reads TGTGCCTGGAGCCCCGGAAACACCATATATTTT. Protein product: CAWSPGNTIYF. J is TRBJ1-3 and V is TRBV30; D remains unclear. With 3 bases removed from V and 4 bases from J, the gap between germline ends came to 4 bases. Per germline, CDR1 GTSNPN and CDR2 SVGIG (reference sequence). The CDR3 runs to 11 residues.

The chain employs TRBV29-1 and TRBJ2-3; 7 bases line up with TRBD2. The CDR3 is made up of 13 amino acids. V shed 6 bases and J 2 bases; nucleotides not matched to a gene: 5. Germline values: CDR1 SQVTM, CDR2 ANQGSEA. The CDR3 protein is CSVMSGVTDTQYF. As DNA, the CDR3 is TGCAGCGTGATGAGCGGGGTCACAGATACGCAGTATTTT.